Listed here are 4 T cell receptor beta chains from one sample, sequenced in a study of beta chain features in type 1 diabetes. Notes on the study in general: Moderate but significant shortening of TCRB CDR3s was recorded in all four CD4+ subsets from Type 1 diabetes patients.

These TCRs' antigens remain unknown. The entirety of the isolated RNA underwent reverse transcription, so expressed TCRB transcripts were sequenced. Here immunoSEQ multiplex PCR was the method, and the copy in TCRdb shows in-frame clones only, minus some. The sample carries over 600,000 clones, around 12% recorded once. Material for sequencing was naive CD4+ T cells from blood. The receptors were sampled from a man aged 30-40 years with type 1 diabetes.

The V call is TRBV25-1, the J call TRBJ1-2; TRBD1 is a possible D gene (6 bases). CDR1 and CDR2 (germline): MGHDK, SYGVNS. The ends were cut back, 10 bases at V and 0 bases at J, with 12 bases in the middle. There are 13 residues in the CDR3. The CDR3 sequence is CATSDSPNYGYTF. CDR3 DNA: TGTGCCACTTCGGACAGTCCTAACTATGGCTACACCTTC.

J is TRBJ2-2 and V is TRBV7-2; D unresolved. The germline CDR1 and CDR2 sequences are SGHTA and FQGNSA. Trimming removed 7 bases from V and 5 bases from J, with 5 bases in between. CDR3 size: 11 residues. Written as DNA, the CDR3 is TGTGCCAGCACCCGAACCGGGGAGCTGTTTTTT. Translated: CASTRTGELFF.

This clone was counted a few times. The chain is built from TRBV5-6 and TRBJ2-3, with TRBD1 as a possible D gene (5 bases). The CDR3 loop spans 14 amino acids. V lost 3 bases, J lost 4 bases, and 12 bases lay in between. Per germline, CDR1 SGHDT and CDR2 YYEEEE. CDR3 nucleotide sequence: TGTGCCAGCAGCTGGCAGGGTGCCTCAGATACGCAGTATTTT. Encoded protein: CASSWQGASDTQYF.

J is TRBJ2-5 and V is TRBV6-6; TRBD1 aligns across 10 bases. Per the germline V gene, CDR1 is MNHNY and CDR2 is SVGAGI (reference sequence). The V segment lost 2 bases and the J segment 5 bases; nucleotides outside the gene matches: 2. The CDR3 is 14 residues long. Here the CDR3 DNA reads TGTGCCAGCAGTTACAGGACAGGGGGTGAGACCCAGTACTTC. Amino acid sequence: CASSYRTGGETQYF.